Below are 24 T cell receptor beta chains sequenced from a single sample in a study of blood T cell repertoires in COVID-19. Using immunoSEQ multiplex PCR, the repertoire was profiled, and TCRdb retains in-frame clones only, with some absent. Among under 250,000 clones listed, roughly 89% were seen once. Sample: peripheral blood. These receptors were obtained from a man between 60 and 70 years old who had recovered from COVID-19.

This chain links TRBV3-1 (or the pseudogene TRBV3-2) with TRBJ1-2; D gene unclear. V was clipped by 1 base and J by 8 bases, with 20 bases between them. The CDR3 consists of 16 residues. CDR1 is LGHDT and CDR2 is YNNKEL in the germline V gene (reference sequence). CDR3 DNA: TGTGCCAGCAGCCAAGTTAATATTCGCACTCCACGGGGCTACACCTTC. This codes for CASSQVNIRTPRGYTF.

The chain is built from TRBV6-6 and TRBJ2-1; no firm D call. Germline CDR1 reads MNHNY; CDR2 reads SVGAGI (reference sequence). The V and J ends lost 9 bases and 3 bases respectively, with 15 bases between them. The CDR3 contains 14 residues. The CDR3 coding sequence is TGTGCCAGTACAGTTACAGCCAGCTACAATGAGCAGTTCTTC. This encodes CASTVTASYNEQFF.

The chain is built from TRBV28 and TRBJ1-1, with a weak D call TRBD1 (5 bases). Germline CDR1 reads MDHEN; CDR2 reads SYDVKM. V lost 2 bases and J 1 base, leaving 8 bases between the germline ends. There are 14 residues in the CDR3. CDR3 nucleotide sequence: TGTGCCAGCAGTTTAGAACAGGCGAACACTGAAGCTTTCTTT. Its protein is CASSLEQANTEAFF.

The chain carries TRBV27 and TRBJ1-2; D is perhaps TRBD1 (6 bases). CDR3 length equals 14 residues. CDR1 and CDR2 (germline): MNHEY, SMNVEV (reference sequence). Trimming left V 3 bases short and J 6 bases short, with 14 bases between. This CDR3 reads CASSFGQGWDGYTF. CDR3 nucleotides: TGTGCCAGCAGTTTTGGGCAGGGGTGGGATGGCTACACCTTC.

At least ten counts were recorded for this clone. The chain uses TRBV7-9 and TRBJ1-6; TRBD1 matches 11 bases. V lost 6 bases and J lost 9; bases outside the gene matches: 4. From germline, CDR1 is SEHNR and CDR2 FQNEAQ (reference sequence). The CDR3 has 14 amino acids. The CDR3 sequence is CASREDRGPSPLHF. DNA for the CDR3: TGTGCCAGCAGAGAGGACAGGGGGCCTTCACCCCTCCACTTT.

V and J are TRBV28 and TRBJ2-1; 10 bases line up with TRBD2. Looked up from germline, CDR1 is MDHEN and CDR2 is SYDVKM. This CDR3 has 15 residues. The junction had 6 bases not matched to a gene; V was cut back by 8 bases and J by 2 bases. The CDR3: CASLRTSGTYNEQFF. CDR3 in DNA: TGTGCCAGCCTACGGACTAGCGGCACCTACAATGAGCAGTTCTTC.

CDR3 sequence (DNA): TGTGCCAGCAGTTCCTACAGGGACGGCTACACCTTC. This sequence encodes CASSSYRDGYTF. The J gene is TRBJ1-2, the V gene TRBV28, with a possible D match to TRBD1 (6 bases). Trimming took 4 bases from V and 8 from J, leaving 11 bases between them. CDR1 is MDHEN, CDR2 SYDVKM, per germline. CDR3 length: 12 amino acids.

The CDR3 bases are TGTGCCAGCAGTTTATCGGGTAGCCTGGATACGCAGTATTTT. Its translation: CASSLSGSLDTQYF. The chain joins TRBV28 to TRBJ2-3; D ambiguous. CDR3 length: 14 residues. The V and J ends lost 1 base and 6 bases respectively, with 11 bases between them. Germline V gene sequence: CDR1 MDHEN, CDR2 SYDVKM. Looking up the rest from reference TRBV28 and TRBJ2-3 gives the full variable domain: DVKVTQSSRYLVKRTGEKVFLECVQDMDHENMFWYRQDPGLGLRLIYFSYDVKMKEKGDIPEGYSVSREKKERFSLILESASTNQTSMYLCASSLSGSLDTQYFGPGTRLTVL.

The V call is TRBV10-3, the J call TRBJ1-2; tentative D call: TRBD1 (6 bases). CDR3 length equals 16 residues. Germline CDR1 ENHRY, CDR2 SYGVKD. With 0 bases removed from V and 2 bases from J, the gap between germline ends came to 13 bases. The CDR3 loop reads CAISESLGQNNYGYTF. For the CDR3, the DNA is TGTGCCATCAGTGAGTCGCTAGGACAGAACAACTATGGCTACACCTTC.

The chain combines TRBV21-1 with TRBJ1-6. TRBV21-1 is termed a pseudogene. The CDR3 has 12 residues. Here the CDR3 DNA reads TGTGCCAGCAGCATAGATAATTCACCCCTCCACTTT. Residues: CASSIDNSPLHF.

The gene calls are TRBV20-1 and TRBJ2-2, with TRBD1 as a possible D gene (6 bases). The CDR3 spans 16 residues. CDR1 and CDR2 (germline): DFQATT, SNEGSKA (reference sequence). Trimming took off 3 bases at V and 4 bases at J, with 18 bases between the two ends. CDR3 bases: TGCAGTGCTAGTGCTCCGGGACATACGACCACCGGGGAGCTGTTTTTT. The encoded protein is CSASAPGHTTTGELFF.

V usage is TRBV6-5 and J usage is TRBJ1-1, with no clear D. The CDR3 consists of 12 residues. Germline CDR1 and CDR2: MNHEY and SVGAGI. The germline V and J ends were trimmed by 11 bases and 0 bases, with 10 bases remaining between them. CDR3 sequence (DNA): TGTGCCGCCCGGAGGGTGAACACTGAAGCTTTCTTT. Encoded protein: CAARRVNTEAFF.

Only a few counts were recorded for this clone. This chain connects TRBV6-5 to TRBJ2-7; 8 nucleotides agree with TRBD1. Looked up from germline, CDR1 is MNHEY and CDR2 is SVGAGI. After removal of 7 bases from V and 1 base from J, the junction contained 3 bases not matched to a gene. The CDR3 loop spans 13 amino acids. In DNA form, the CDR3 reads TGTGCCAGCATTCGACAGGGGTCCTACGAGCAGTACTTC. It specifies CASIRQGSYEQYF.

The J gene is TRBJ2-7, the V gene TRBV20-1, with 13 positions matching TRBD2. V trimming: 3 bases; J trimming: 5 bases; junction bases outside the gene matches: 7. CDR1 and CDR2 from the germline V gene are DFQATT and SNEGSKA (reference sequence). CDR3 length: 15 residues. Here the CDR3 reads CSASARTSGSNEQYF. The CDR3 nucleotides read TGCAGTGCTAGTGCCCGGACTAGCGGGAGCAACGAGCAGTACTTC.

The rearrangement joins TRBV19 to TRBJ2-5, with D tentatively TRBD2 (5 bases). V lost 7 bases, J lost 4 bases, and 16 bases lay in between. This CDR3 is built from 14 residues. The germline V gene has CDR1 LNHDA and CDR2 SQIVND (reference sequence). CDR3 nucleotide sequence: TGTGCCAGTATGGGCGCGAGGGTGGGAGAGACCCAGTACTTC. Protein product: CASMGARVGETQYF.

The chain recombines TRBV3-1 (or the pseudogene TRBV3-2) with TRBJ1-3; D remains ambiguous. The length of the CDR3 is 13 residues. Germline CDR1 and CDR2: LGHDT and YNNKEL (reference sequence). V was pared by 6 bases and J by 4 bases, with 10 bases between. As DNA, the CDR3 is TGTGCCAGCAGGGTTGGTGCGGGAAACACCATATATTTT. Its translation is CASRVGAGNTIYF.

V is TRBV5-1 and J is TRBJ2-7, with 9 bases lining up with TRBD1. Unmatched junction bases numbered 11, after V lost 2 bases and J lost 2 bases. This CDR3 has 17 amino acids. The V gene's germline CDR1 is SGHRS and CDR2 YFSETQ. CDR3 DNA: TGCGCCAGCAGCTTAACCCCTCCGGGACAGGGAACCTACGAGCAGTACTTC. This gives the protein CASSLTPPGQGTYEQYF.

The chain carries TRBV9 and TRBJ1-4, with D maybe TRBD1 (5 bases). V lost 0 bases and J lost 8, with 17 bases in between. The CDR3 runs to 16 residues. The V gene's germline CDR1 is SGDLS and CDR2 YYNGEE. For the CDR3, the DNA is TGTGCCAGCAGCGTAGGACGAGGGGAGGGTAGCGAAAAACTGTTTTTT. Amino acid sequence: CASSVGRGEGSEKLFF.

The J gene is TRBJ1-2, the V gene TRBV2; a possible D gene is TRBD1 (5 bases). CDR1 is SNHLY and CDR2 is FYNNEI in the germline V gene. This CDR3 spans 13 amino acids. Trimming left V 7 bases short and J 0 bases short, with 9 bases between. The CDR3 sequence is CASTRVTNYGYTF. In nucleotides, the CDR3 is TGTGCCAGCACCAGGGTGACTAACTATGGCTACACCTTC.

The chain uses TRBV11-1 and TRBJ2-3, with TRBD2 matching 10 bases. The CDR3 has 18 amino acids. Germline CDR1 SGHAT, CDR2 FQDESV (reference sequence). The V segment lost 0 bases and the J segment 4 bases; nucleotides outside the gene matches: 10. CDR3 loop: CASSLAEGSGGSADTQYF. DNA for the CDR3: TGTGCCAGCAGCTTAGCGGAGGGTAGCGGGGGGTCCGCAGATACGCAGTATTTT.

The CDR3 is CASSRTSGRVRNEQFF. DNA for the CDR3: TGCGCCAGCAGCAGAACTAGCGGGAGGGTCCGCAATGAGCAGTTCTTC. The gene calls are TRBV5-1 and TRBJ2-1, with 13 bases that match TRBD2. The CDR3 contains 16 residues. V lost 4 bases, J lost 6 bases, and 7 bases stayed unmatched. Germline-derived CDR1 and CDR2 are SGHRS and YFSETQ. The full variable domain, in which reference TRBV5-1 and TRBJ2-1 provide the parts outside the CDR3, is KAGVTQTPRYLIKTRGQQVTLSCSPISGHRSVSWYQQTPGQGLQFLFEYFSETQRNKGNFPGRFSGRQFSNSRSEMNVSTLELGDSALYLCASSRTSGRVRNEQFFGPGTRLTVL.

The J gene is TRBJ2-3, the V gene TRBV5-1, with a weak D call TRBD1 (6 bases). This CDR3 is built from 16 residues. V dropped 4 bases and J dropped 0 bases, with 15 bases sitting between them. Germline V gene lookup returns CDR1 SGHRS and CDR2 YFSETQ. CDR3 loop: CASSPFGGPSTDTQYF. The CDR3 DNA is TGCGCCAGCAGCCCCTTTGGGGGCCCTAGCACAGATACGCAGTATTTT.

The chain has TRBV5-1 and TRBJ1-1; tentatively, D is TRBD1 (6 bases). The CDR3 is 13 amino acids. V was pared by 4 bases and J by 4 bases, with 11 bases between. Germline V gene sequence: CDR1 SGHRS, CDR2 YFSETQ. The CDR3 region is CASSLTGSTEAFF. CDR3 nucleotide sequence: TGCGCCAGCAGCCTTACAGGGAGCACTGAAGCTTTCTTT.

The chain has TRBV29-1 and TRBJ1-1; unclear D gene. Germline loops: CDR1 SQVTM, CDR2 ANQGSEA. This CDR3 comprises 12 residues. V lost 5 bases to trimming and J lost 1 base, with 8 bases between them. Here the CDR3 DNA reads TGCAGCGTTACCTTCGGGAACACTGAAGCTTTCTTT. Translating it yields CSVTFGNTEAFF.